The clone carrying this TCR beta chain was counted only a few times. Antigen specificity is unknown. Each CDR3 protein is one row after TCRdb ran MiXCR on the 5' RACE reads. The sample holds about 900,000 distinct CDR3 sequences, more than 9% seen once. This sample was included in a study of identical twins. Regarding the study as a whole: In zero-insertion analyses, partial confounding could arise from invariant MAIT and iNKT cells. With abundant cord blood beta clonotypes, insertions were fewer; memory repertoires showed no such pattern.

The data were also submitted as part of a second study, on yellow fever vaccine responses in identical twins.

The TCR sequence derives from a woman between 18 and 29 years old in good health. Sequencing was performed on PBMCs.

The CDR3 DNA sequence: TGTGCCAGCAGTTACTCGTTGTGGGCTAGCACAGATACGCAGTATTTT. The encoded protein is CASSYSLWASTDTQYF. V gene TRBV6-5 combines with J gene TRBJ2-3; D is unclear. CDR1 is MNHEY and CDR2 is SVGAGI in the germline V gene. The CDR3 contains 16 residues. Trimming shortened V by 0 bases and J by 0 bases, and 10 bases separated the two germline ends.